The 9 T cell receptor beta chains given below trace back to one sample, sequenced in a study of cytomegalovirus exposure and HLA in healthy donors. The PCR had 60 Vbeta and 13 Jbeta primers. Using immunoSEQ multiplex PCR, the repertoire was profiled, and TCRdb retains in-frame clones only, with some absent. Of under 300,000 clones in the sample, 85% to 95% are singletons; the top ten hold about 1.7%. The sequenced sample was PBMCs. The receptors shown here come from a girl aged 2-10 years in good health and CMV-seronegative.

V gene TRBV20-1 combines with J gene TRBJ2-5; D not resolved. CDR3 length: 10 amino acids. With 5 bases removed from V and 7 bases from J, the gap between germline ends came to 8 bases. Germline V lookup: CDR1 DFQATT, CDR2 SNEGSKA (reference sequence). The CDR3: CSAGPTTQYF. The DNA for the CDR3 is TGCAGTGCTGGGCCGACGACCCAGTACTTC.

The chain employs TRBV29-1 and TRBJ2-5, with D possibly TRBD1 on 6 matching bases. This CDR3 is built from 14 residues. V lost 7 bases and J 2 bases, leaving 17 bases between the germline ends. Looked up from germline, CDR1 is SQVTM and CDR2 is ANQGSEA. DNA of the CDR3: TGCAGCGGGGTGGCAGGGGTCGGACAAGAGACCCAGTACTTC. Translated: CSGVAGVGQETQYF.

CDR3 in amino acids: CASSYGETQYF. The CDR3 DNA reads as TGCGCCAGCAGCTACGGAGAGACCCAGTACTTC. The chain links TRBV5-1 to TRBJ2-5; D remains ambiguous. The germline CDR1 and CDR2 sequences are SGHRS and YFSETQ. Trimming took 3 bases from V and 4 from J, leaving 4 bases between them. This CDR3 contains 11 residues. Combining the CDR3 with reference TRBV5-1 and TRBJ2-5 gives the whole variable domain KAGVTQTPRYLIKTRGQQVTLSCSPISGHRSVSWYQQTPGQGLQFLFEYFSETQRNKGNFPGRFSGRQFSNSRSEMNVSTLELGDSALYLCASSYGETQYFGPGTRLLVL.

The chain carries TRBV10-2 and TRBJ2-1, with TRBD2 identical over 11 bases. The CDR3 is 14 amino acids. After removal of 4 bases from V and 8 bases from J, the junction contained 4 bases not matched to a gene. Germline V gene sequence: CDR1 WSHSY, CDR2 SAAADI. Here the CDR3 reads CASSGLAGGHEQFF. The CDR3 nucleotides read TGCGCCAGCAGTGGGCTAGCGGGAGGTCATGAGCAGTTCTTC.

CDR3 region: CASSPPRGSYNEQFF. In DNA, the CDR3 is TGTGCCAGCAGTCCACCACGCGGCTCCTACAATGAGCAGTTCTTC. The chain has TRBV28 and TRBJ2-1, with D hard to call. This CDR3 is built from 15 residues. The V and J ends lost 5 bases and 0 bases respectively, with 11 bases between them. Germline V gene lookup returns CDR1 MDHEN and CDR2 SYDVKM.

The V gene is TRBV6-1, the J gene TRBJ1-2; D possibly corresponds to TRBD1 (6 bases). The V gene's germline CDR1 is MNHNS and CDR2 SASEGT. Trimming took 6 bases from V and 1 from J, leaving 15 bases between them. This CDR3 comprises 15 residues. The CDR3 sequence is CASRVGGLINYGYTF. As DNA, the CDR3 is TGTGCCAGCAGGGTCGGGGGGCTAATTAACTATGGCTACACCTTC.

The chain carries TRBV15 and TRBJ2-5; the match to TRBD2 covers 13 bases. The CDR3 has 19 residues. The V segment lost 2 bases and the J segment 2 bases; nucleotides outside the gene matches: 11. CDR1 LNHNV and CDR2 YYDKDF come from the germline V gene (reference sequence). The CDR3 DNA follows: TGTGCCACCAGCAGAAAGAGTTTGGGGACTAGCGGGACTCAAGAGACCCAGTACTTC. Its translation is CATSRKSLGTSGTQETQYF.

The chain's CDR3 is CASPPDREGNQPQHF. The CDR3 DNA reads as TGTGCCAGCCCCCCCGACAGGGAGGGCAATCAGCCCCAGCATTTT. V is TRBV28 and J is TRBJ1-5; 7 bases are shared with TRBD1. Germline assignment: CDR1 MDHEN and CDR2 SYDVKM. The CDR3 has 15 residues. With 8 bases clipped from V and 2 bases from J, the junction kept 9 bases outside the gene matches.

The chain has TRBV28 and TRBJ2-5; 9 bases line up with TRBD1. The V segment lost 6 bases and the J segment 4 bases; nucleotides outside the gene matches: 9. Germline loops: CDR1 MDHEN, CDR2 SYDVKM. CDR3 length: 15 residues. The CDR3 DNA is TGTGCCAGCAGGACCGGGGGACAGGGCGGAGAGACCCAGTACTTC. Translation gives CASRTGGQGGETQYF.